A selection of T cell receptor beta chains follows, all from one sample in a study of post-analysis software for immune sequencing data. TCRdb reprocessed the PCR reads via MiXCR and lists one record per CDR3 protein. The table shows hundreds of thousands of distinct CDR3 sequences, with 53% occurring only once. The sample was blood. These receptors all stem from a girl between 10 and 17 years old with multiple sclerosis. The CDR3 runs from the conserved cysteine through the conserved F or W. The D gene is left open where the match is weak. Part of the rows lack a size; the others show once, few, many or a class for expanded clones.

TRBV7-2,TRBD1,TRBJ1-4,.,CASSYGQVNRKLFF,TGTGCCAGCAGCTACGGACAGGTCAACCGAAAACTGTTTTTT
TRBV6-1,.,TRBJ2-4,.,CASSHLPGIQYF,TGTGCCAGCAGCCATCTTCCAGGCATTCAGTACTTC
TRBV5-6,.,TRBJ2-3,.,CACSLLQQDTQYF,TGTGCCTGCAGCTTGTTACAGCAAGATACGCAGTATTTT
TRBV5-1,.,TRBJ2-1,.,CASSIAPEGNEQFF,TGCGCCAGCAGCATCGCACCCGAGGGGAATGAGCAGTTCTTC
TRBV20-1,.,TRBJ2-1,.,CSAIRDFPYNEQFF,TGCAGTGCTATCCGGGACTTCCCGTACAATGAGCAGTTCTTC
TRBV7-9,.,TRBJ1-2,few,CASSPLGARGYTF,TGTGCCAGCAGCCCCCTGGGGGCTCGTGGCTACACCTTC
TRBV29-1,.,TRBJ1-1,few,CSVAGLGDTEAFF,TGCAGCGTTGCAGGGTTGGGGGACACTGAAGCTTTCTTT
TRBV6-5,TRBD2,TRBJ2-1,.,CASWPGDSGRNHEQFF,TGTGCCAGCTGGCCGGGGGATAGCGGGAGAAACCATGAGCAGTTCTTC
TRBV29-1,TRBD2,TRBJ2-3,few,CSVEGQRGSDTQYF,TGCAGCGTTGAAGGCCAGCGGGGTTCAGATACGCAGTATTTT
TRBV20-1,TRBD2,TRBJ2-1,.,CSAREASGRNNEQFF,TGCAGTGCTAGAGAGGCTAGCGGGAGGAACAATGAGCAGTTCTTC
TRBV20-1,TRBD1,TRBJ1-5,few,CSARYTVGQGAWGQPQHF,TGCAGTGCTAGATACACCGTGGGACAGGGGGCATGGGGGCAGCCCCAGCATTTT
TRBV29-1,.,TRBJ2-3,.,CSVDGKSTDTQYF,TGCAGCGTTGATGGGAAGAGCACAGATACGCAGTATTTT
TRBV29-1,.,TRBJ2-5,few,CSVEGRDHGETQYF,TGCAGCGTTGAAGGGCGGGATCATGGAGAGACCCAGTACTTC
TRBV5-1,.,TRBJ1-1,once,CASSLELGTEAFF,TGCGCCAGCAGCTTGGAGCTCGGCACTGAAGCTTTCTTT
TRBV12-3/TRBV12-4,TRBD1,TRBJ2-1,.,CASRADRAWNEQFF,TGTGCCAGCAGGGCGGACAGGGCGTGGAATGAGCAGTTCTTC
TRBV5-1,.,TRBJ2-5,.,CASSLMASQETQYF,TGCGCCAGCAGCTTGATGGCCAGTCAAGAGACCCAGTACTTC
TRBV5-1,.,TRBJ2-1,few,CASSLARGTTLHSYNEQFF,TGCGCCAGCAGCTTGGCTCGCGGGACCACTCTCCACTCCTACAATGAGCAGTTCTTC
TRBV24-1,.,TRBJ2-3,.,CATSDLSSMTQYF,TGTGCCACCAGTGATTTGAGTAGTATGACGCAGTATTTT
TRBV28,.,TRBJ2-7,few,CASKPGPRGSGSYEQYF,TGTGCCAGCAAACCGGGACCCAGGGGCTCCGGCTCCTACGAGCAGTACTTC
TRBV20-1,TRBD1,TRBJ1-6,.,CSARVRTGAQGSPLHF,TGCAGTGCTAGAGTCCGGACAGGTGCCCAGGGTTCACCCCTCCACTTT
TRBV2,.,TRBJ2-7,.,CASSDRRALSYERYF,TGTGCCAGCAGTGATCGGCGGGCCCTCTCCTACGAGCGGTACTTC
TRBV7-8,.,TRBJ2-1,.,CASSYTGEAYNEQFF,TGTGCCAGCAGTTACACAGGGGAGGCCTACAATGAGCAGTTCTTC
TRBV2,.,TRBJ2-7,.,CASSEAFYGYDGMGGKVYEQYF,TGTGCCAGCAGTGAAGCGTTCTACGGTTACGATGGAATGGGGGGAAAGGTCTACGAGCAGTACTTC
TRBV2,.,TRBJ1-1,.,CASTTVSSNTEAFF,TGTGCCAGCACCACGGTGTCCTCGAACACTGAAGCTTTCTTT
TRBV6-5,.,TRBJ2-7,few,CASSYRRFSSSYEQYF,TGTGCCAGCAGTTACCGGCGGTTTTCAAGCTCCTACGAGCAGTACTTC
TRBV10-3,TRBD1,TRBJ1-2,.,CAIRAGTGDGGYTF,TGTGCCATCAGGGCCGGGACAGGGGACGGAGGCTACACCTTC
TRBV6-6,TRBD2,TRBJ2-7,.,CASSLPGTSGGSYEQYF,TGTGCCAGCAGCCTCCCCGGGACTAGCGGGGGATCCTACGAGCAGTACTTC
TRBV7-2,TRBD1,TRBJ2-3,.,CASSYFGTGGPDTQYF,TGTGCCAGCAGCTACTTTGGGACAGGGGGACCAGATACGCAGTATTTT
TRBV30,.,TRBJ2-1,.,CAWSRAGSYNEQFF,TGTGCCTGGAGCAGGGCGGGATCCTACAATGAGCAGTTCTTC
TRBV10-3,TRBD1,TRBJ2-7,once,CAIRTTGNHGQYF,TGTGCCATCAGGACGACAGGGAACCACGGGCAGTACTTC
TRBV12-3/TRBV12-4,.,TRBJ1-1,.,CASSSPSGGMNTEAFF,TGTGCCAGCAGTAGCCCGTCCGGGGGAATGAACACTGAAGCTTTCTTT
TRBV30,.,TRBJ1-4,once,CAWSSGGWEKLFF,TGTGCCTGGAGTTCTGGAGGGTGGGAAAAACTGTTTTTT
TRBV29-1,.,TRBJ1-1,.,CSVRPQNTEAFF,TGCAGCGTTAGACCCCAGAACACTGAAGCTTTCTTT
TRBV9,.,TRBJ2-1,.,CASSVSEGTKIFPQFF,TGTGCCAGCAGCGTCTCGGAGGGGACGAAAATTTTCCCGCAGTTCTTC
TRBV29-1,.,TRBJ2-1,.,CSVDSGSGFDEQFF,TGCAGCGTTGATTCCGGGTCAGGTTTCGATGAGCAGTTCTTC
TRBV10-2,.,TRBJ2-1,.,CASLGRGLDEQFF,TGCGCCAGCCTAGGGAGGGGGCTCGATGAGCAGTTCTTC
TRBV12-3/TRBV12-4,TRBD2,TRBJ2-3,.,CVSSSGTSGLFTQYF,TGTGTCAGCAGTTCAGGGACTAGCGGGTTGTTTACGCAGTATTTT
TRBV29-1,.,TRBJ2-5,.,CSVEQQMKETQYF,TGCAGCGTGGAACAACAGATGAAAGAGACCCAGTACTTC
TRBV29-1,.,TRBJ2-4,.,CSVEENIQYF,TGCAGCGTTGAAGAGAACATTCAGTACTTC
TRBV29-1,TRBD1,TRBJ2-7,.,CSVLSRQGHEQYF,TGCAGCGTCCTCTCAAGACAGGGCCACGAGCAGTACTTC
TRBV5-1,.,TRBJ2-1,.,CASSSTSRNEQFF,TGCGCCAGCAGCTCCACGAGTAGGAATGAACAGTTCTTC
TRBV7-3,.,TRBJ1-1,.,CASSKGGLNTEAFF,TGTGCCAGCAGCAAGGGGGGCTTGAACACTGAAGCTTTCTTT
TRBV7-2,.,TRBJ2-1,.,CANSLADLYNEQFF,TGTGCCAACAGCTTAGCCGACTTATACAATGAGCAGTTCTTC
TRBV20-1,.,TRBJ2-7,few,CSTPDSSSTYEQYF,TGCAGCACCCCAGATAGCAGCTCTACCTACGAGCAGTACTTC
TRBV10-3,.,TRBJ1-2,few,CAIKGAGSDSNYGYTF,TGTGCCATAAAAGGGGCAGGGTCCGACTCTAACTATGGCTACACCTTC
TRBV12-3/TRBV12-4,.,TRBJ2-6,few,CASSLIRFLKAGANVLTF,TGTGCCAGCAGTTTGATCAGGTTCCTAAAGGCTGGGGCCAACGTCCTGACTTTC
TRBV5-1,.,TRBJ2-4,.,CASSVLPGGTVGAKNIQYF,TGCGCCAGCAGCGTCCTGCCTGGCGGGACGGTTGGGGCCAAAAACATTCAGTACTTC
TRBV12-3/TRBV12-4,.,TRBJ2-5,once,CASNHRDTRQETQYF,TGTGCCAGCAACCACCGGGACACCCGACAAGAGACCCAGTACTTC